A few counts support the clone carrying this TCR beta chain. What it binds is not known. Making the TCR beta libraries involved quantitative 5'-RACE with molecular barcodes. MiXCR, applied by TCRdb to the 5' RACE reads, yields one record per CDR3 protein. The sample yields about 180,000 distinct CDR3 sequences, around a tenth seen once. The CDR3 spans 16 residues. V lost 4 bases to trimming and J lost 5 bases, with 20 bases between them. Germline-derived CDR1 and CDR2 are SGHAT and FQNNGV. This entry is derived from a study of CD8 T cells in ankylosing spondylitis. General study points: What appeared characteristic of ankylosing spondylitis blood was a TCR beta motif of eight highly homologous variants. The study looked at matched synovial fluid samples from ankylosing spondylitis patients. Disease-linked clones were reported to be significantly enriched there. There were earlier reports of some motif variants in reactive arthritis synovial fluid and blood.

The specimen sequenced was blood, either unsorted or a sorted T cell fraction (not recorded which). The TCR sequence derives from a female donor with ankylosing spondylitis or in good health (not recorded which). V gene TRBV11-2 combines with J gene TRBJ2-5, with D possibly called TRBD1 or TRBD2 (5 bases each). Here the CDR3 reads CASSSFGATDGETQYF. As DNA, the CDR3 is TGTGCCAGCAGCTCATTCGGGGCTACCGACGGGGAGACCCAGTACTTC.